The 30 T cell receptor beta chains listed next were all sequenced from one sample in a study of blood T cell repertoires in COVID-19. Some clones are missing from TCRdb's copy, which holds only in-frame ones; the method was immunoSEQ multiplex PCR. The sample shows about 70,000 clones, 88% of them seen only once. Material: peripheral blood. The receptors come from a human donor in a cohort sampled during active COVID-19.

The CDR3 region is CASRVRTEAFF. The CDR3 DNA follows: TGCGCCAGCAGGGTCCGGACTGAAGCTTTCTTT. The chain recombines TRBV10-1 with TRBJ1-1, with D unresolved. V lost 6 bases and J lost 5, with 7 bases in between. The CDR3 consists of 11 residues. Per the germline V gene, CDR1 is WNHNN and CDR2 is SYGVQD (reference sequence).

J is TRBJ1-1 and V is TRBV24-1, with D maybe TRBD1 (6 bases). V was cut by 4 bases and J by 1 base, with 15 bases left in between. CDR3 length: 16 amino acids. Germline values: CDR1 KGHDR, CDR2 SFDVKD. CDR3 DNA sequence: TGTGCCACCAGTGACGGCGGGGGGGCGCGGAACACTGAAGCTTTCTTT. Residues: CATSDGGGARNTEAFF.

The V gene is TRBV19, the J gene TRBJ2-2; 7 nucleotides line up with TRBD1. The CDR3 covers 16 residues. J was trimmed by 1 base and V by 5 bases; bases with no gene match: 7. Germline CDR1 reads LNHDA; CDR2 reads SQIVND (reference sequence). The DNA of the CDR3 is TGTGCCAGTAGTCTATCGGGACAGCTGAACACCGGGGAGCTGTTTTTT. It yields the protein CASSLSGQLNTGELFF.

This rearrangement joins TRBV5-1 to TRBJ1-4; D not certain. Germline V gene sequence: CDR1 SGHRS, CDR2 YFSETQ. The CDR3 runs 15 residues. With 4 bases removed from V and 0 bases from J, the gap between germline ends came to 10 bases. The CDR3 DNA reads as TGCGCCAGCAGCATCGACGGAGCAACTAATGAAAAACTGTTTTTT. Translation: CASSIDGATNEKLFF.

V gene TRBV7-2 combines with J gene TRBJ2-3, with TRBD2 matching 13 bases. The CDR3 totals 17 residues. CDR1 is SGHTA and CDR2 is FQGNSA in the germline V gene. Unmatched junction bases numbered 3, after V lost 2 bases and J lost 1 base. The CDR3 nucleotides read TGTGCCAGCAGCTTATTGGGACTAGCGGGACGCACAGATACGCAGTATTTT. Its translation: CASSLLGLAGRTDTQYF.

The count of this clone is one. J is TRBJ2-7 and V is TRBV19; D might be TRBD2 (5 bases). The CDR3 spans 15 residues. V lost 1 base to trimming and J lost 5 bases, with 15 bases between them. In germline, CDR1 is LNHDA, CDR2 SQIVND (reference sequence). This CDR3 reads CASSIGARGMNEQYF. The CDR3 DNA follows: TGTGCCAGTAGTATAGGGGCGAGAGGGATGAACGAGCAGTACTTC. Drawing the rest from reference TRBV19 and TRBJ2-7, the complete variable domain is DGGITQSPKYLFRKEGQNVTLSCEQNLNHDAMYWYRQDPGQGLRLIYYSQIVNDFQKGDIAEGYSVSREKKESFPLTVTSAQKNPTAFYLCASSIGARGMNEQYFGPGTRLTVT.

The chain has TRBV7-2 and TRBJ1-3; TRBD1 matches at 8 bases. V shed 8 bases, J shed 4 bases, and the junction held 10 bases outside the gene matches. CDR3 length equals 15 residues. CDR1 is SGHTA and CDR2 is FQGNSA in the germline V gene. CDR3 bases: TGTGCCAGCCGAGGGACAGGTTCATTAGGAAACACCATATATTTT. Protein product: CASRGTGSLGNTIYF.

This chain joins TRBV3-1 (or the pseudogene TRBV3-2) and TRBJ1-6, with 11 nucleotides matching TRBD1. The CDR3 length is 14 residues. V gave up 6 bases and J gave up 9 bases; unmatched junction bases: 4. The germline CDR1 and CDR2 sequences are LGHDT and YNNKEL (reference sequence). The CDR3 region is CASSSGTGGSPLHF. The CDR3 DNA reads TGTGCCAGCAGTTCTGGGACAGGGGGTTCACCCCTCCACTTT.

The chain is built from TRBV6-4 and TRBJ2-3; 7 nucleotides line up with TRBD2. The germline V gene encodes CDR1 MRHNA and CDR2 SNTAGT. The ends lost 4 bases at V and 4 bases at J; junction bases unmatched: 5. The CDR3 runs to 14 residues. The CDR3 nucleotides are TGTGCCAGCAGTGCTACTAGCGTTTCAGATACGCAGTATTTT. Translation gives CASSATSVSDTQYF.

CDR3 amino acids: CASSAMGQGRLNEQFF. Written as DNA, the CDR3 is TGTGCCAGCAGCGCTATGGGACAGGGGCGCCTCAATGAGCAGTTCTTC. The chain employs TRBV5-6 and TRBJ2-1, with TRBD1 matching over 10 bases. Trimming cost V 4 bases and J 6 bases; bases outside gene matches: 10. The CDR3 spans 16 residues. Per the germline V gene, CDR1 is SGHDT and CDR2 is YYEEEE.

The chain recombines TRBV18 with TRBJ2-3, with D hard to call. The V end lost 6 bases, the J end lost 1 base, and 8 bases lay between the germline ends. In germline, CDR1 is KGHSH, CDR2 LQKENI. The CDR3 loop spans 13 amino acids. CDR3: CASSVGGTDTQYF. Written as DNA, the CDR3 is TGTGCCAGCTCCGTGGGCGGCACAGATACGCAGTATTTT. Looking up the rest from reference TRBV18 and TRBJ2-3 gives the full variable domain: NAGVMQNPRHLVRRRGQEARLRCSPMKGHSHVYWYRQLPEEGLKFMVYLQKENIIDESGMPKERFSAEFPKEGPSILRIQQVVRGDSAAYFCASSVGGTDTQYFGPGTRLTVL.

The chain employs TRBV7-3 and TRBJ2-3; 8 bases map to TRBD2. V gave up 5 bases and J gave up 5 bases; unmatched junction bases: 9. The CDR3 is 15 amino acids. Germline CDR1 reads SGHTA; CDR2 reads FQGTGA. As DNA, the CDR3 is TGTGCCAGCAGCCCGAAGGGCGGGAGGATAGATACGCAGTATTTT. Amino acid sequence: CASSPKGGRIDTQYF.

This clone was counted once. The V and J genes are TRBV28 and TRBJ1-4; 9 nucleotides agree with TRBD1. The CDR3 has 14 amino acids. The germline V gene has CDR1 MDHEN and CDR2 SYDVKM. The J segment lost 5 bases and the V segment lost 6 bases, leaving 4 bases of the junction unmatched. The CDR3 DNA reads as TGTGCCAGCAGGGCCGGGACAGGGAATGAAAAACTGTTTTTT. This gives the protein CASRAGTGNEKLFF.

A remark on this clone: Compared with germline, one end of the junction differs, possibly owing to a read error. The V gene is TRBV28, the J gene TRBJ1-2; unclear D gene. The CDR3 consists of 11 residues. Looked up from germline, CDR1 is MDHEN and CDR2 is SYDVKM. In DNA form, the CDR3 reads TGTGCCAGCACCACTGGTCCCGACCGGGACTTC. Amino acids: CASTTGPDRDF.

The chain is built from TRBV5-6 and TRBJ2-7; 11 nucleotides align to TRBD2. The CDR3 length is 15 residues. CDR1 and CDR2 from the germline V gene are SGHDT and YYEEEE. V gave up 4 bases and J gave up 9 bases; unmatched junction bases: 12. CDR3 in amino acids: CASSTALLAGEVQYF. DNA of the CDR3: TGTGCCAGCAGCACCGCCTTACTAGCGGGAGAGGTGCAGTACTTC.

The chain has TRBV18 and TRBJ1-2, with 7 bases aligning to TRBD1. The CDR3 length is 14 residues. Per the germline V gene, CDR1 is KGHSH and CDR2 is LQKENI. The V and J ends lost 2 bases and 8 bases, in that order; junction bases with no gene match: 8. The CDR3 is CASSPGNRGNGYTF. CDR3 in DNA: TGTGCCAGCTCACCAGGGAACAGGGGAAACGGCTACACCTTC.

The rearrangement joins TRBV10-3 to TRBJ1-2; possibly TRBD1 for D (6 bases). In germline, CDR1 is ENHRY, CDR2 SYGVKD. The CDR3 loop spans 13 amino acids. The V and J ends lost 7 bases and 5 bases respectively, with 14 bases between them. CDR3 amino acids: CAITDRQGYGYTF. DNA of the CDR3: TGTGCCATCACAGATCGGCAGGGGTATGGCTACACCTTC.

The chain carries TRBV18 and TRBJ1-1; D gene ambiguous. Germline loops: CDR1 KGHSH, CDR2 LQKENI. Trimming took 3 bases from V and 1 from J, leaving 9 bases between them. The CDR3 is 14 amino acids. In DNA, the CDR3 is TGTGCCAGCTCACCCGGGGTCCGGAACACTGAAGCTTTCTTT. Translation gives CASSPGVRNTEAFF.

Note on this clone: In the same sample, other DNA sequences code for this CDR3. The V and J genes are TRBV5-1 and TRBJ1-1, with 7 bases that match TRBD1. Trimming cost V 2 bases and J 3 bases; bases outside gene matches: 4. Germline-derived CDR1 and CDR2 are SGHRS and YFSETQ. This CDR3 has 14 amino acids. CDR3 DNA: TGCGCCAGCAGCTTAGGAACAGGGGACACTGAAGCTTTCTTT. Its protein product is CASSLGTGDTEAFF.

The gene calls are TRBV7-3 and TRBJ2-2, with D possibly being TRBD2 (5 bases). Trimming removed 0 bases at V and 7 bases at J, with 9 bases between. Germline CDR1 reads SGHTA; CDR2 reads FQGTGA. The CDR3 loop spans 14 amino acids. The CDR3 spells CASSLTGGDGELFF. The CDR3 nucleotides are TGTGCCAGCAGCTTAACCGGAGGTGACGGGGAGCTGTTTTTT.

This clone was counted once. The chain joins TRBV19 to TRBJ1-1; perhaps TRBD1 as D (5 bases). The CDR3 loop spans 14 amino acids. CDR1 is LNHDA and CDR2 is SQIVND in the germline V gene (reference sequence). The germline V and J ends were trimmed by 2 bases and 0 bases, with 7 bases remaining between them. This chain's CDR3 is CASSIPRVNTEAFF. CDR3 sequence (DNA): TGTGCCAGTAGTATACCCAGGGTGAACACTGAAGCTTTCTTT.

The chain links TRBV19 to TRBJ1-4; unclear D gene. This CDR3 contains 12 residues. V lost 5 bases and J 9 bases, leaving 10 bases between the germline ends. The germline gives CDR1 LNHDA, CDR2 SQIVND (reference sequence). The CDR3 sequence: CASSSGSQKLFF. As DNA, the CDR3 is TGTGCCAGTAGTTCGGGATCCCAAAAACTGTTTTTT. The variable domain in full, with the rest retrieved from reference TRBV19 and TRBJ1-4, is DGGITQSPKYLFRKEGQNVTLSCEQNLNHDAMYWYRQDPGQGLRLIYYSQIVNDFQKGDIAEGYSVSREKKESFPLTVTSAQKNPTAFYLCASSSGSQKLFFGSGTQLSVL.

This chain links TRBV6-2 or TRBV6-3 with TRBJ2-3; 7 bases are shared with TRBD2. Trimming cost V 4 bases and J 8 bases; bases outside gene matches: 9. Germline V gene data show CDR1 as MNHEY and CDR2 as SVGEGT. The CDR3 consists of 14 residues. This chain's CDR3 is CASSSRDYRRTQYF. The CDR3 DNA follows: TGTGCCAGCAGTTCCCGGGACTACCGTCGTACGCAGTATTTT.

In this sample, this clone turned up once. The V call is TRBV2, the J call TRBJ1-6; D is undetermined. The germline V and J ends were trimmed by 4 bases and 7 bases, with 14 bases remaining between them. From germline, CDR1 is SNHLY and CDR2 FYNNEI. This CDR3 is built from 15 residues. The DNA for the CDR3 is TGTGCCAGCAGTGGCGGCGGGTTCGCCAATTCACCCCTCCACTTT. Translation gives CASSGGGFANSPLHF. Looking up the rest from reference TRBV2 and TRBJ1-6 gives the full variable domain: EPEVTQTPSHQVTQMGQEVILRCVPISNHLYFYWYRQILGQKVEFLVSFYNNEISEKSEIFDDQFSVERPDGSNFTLKIRSTKLEDSAMYFCASSGGGFANSPLHFGNGTRLTVT.

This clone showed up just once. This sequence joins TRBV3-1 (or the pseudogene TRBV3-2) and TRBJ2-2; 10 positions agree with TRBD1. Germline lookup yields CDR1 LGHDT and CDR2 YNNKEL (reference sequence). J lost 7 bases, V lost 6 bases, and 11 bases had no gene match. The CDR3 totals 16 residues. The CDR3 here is CASSRQGAPQNGELFF. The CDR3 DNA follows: TGTGCCAGCAGTCGACAGGGGGCGCCTCAAAACGGGGAGCTGTTTTTT.

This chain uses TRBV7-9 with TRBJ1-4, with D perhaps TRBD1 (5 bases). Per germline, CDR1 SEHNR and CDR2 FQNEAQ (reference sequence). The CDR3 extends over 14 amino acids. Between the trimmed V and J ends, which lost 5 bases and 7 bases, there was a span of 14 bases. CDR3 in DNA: TGTGCCAGCAGCACGGGGGGTTTTAGTGAAAAACTGTTTTTT. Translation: CASSTGGFSEKLFF.

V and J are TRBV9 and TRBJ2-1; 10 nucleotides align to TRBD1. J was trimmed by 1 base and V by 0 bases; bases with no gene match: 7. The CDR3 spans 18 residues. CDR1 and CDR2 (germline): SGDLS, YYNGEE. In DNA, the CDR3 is TGTGCCAGCAGCGTAGAAGGGCTGGGACAGGGGTCCTACAATGAGCAGTTCTTC. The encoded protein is CASSVEGLGQGSYNEQFF.

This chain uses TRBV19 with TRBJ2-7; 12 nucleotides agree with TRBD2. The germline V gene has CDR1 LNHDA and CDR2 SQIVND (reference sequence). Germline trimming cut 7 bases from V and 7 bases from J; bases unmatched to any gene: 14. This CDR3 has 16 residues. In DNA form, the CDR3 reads TGTGCCAGTAAGGAGTATGGACTAGCGGGGCCCGGGGAGCAGTACTTC. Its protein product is CASKEYGLAGPGEQYF.

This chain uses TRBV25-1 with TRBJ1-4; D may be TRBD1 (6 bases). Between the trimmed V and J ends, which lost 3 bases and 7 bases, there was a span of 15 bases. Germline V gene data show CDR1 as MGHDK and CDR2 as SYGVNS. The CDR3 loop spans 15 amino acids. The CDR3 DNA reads TGTGCCAGCAGTGAGGGGGCCTCGGGAAGTGAAAAACTGTTTTTT. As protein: CASSEGASGSEKLFF.

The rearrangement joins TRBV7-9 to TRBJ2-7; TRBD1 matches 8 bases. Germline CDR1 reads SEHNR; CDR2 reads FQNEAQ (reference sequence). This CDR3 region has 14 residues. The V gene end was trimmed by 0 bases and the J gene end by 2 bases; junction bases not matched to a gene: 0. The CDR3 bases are TGTGCCAGCAGCTTAGCGGACAGGGCCTACGAGCAGTACTTC. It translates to CASSLADRAYEQYF. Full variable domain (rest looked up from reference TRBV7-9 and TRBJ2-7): DTGVSQNPRHKITKRGQNVTFRCDPISEHNRLYWYRQTLGQGPEFLTYFQNEAQLEKSRLLSDRFSAERPKGSFSTLEIQRTEQGDSAMYLCASSLADRAYEQYFGPGTRLTVT.